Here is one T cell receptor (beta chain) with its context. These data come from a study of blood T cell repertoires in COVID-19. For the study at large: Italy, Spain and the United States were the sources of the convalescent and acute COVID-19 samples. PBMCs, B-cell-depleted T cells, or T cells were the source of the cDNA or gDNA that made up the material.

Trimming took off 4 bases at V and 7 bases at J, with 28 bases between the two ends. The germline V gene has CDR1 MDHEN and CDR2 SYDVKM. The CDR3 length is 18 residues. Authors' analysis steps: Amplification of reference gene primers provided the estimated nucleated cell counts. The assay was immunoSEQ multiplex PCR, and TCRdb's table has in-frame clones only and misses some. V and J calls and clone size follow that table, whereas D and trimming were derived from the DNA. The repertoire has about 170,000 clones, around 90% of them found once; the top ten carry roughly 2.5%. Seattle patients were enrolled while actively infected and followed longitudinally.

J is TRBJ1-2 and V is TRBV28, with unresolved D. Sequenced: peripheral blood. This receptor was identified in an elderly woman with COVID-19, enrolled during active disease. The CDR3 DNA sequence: TGTGCCAGCAGTTCCCGCCCCGGACCCTTAAACGCTGAGGGTGGCTACACCTTC. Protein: CASSSRPGPLNAEGGYTF.